Presented here are 8 T cell receptor beta chains from one specimen sequenced in a study of blood T cell repertoires in COVID-19. Assay used: immunoSEQ multiplex PCR; TCRdb lists only in-frame clones, some missing. The sample yields more than 100,000 clones, over 75% seen once. Sequencing was done on a sample of peripheral blood. These receptors all come from a woman in her sixties or seventies with acute or convalescent COVID-19.

This clone came up once. The chain combines TRBV25-1 with TRBJ2-5; perhaps TRBD2 as D (6 bases). The CDR3 loop spans 12 amino acids. Per germline, CDR1 MGHDK and CDR2 SYGVNS. Deletions cut 5 bases from V and 4 bases from J, with 8 bases between. The CDR3 nucleotides read TGTGCCAGCAGTCCCGGGGGAGAGACCCAGTACTTC. This gives the protein CASSPGGETQYF.

V gene TRBV30 combines with J gene TRBJ1-1; 7 bases line up with TRBD1. Germline assignment: CDR1 GTSNPN and CDR2 SVGIG (reference sequence). CDR3 length equals 15 residues. V was pared by 0 bases and J by 0 bases, with 4 bases of the junction left unmatched. CDR3 coding DNA: TGTGCCTGGAGTGTACAGGGGATCGTGAACACTGAAGCTTTCTTT. It encodes CAWSVQGIVNTEAFF.

The chain is built from TRBV9 and TRBJ1-1; the D is unclear. This CDR3 has 14 amino acids. CDR1 SGDLS and CDR2 YYNGEE come from the germline V gene. V was trimmed by 6 bases and J by 3 bases, leaving 15 bases between them. The CDR3 DNA reads as TGTGCCAGCAACCCCGTTTCGAGTCACACTGAAGCTTTCTTT. As protein: CASNPVSSHTEAFF. Full variable domain (missing parts from reference TRBV9 and TRBJ1-1): DSGVTQTPKHLITATGQRVTLRCSPRSGDLSVYWYQQSLDQGLQFLIQYYNGEERAKGNILERFSAQQFPDLHSELNLSSLELGDSALYFCASNPVSSHTEAFFGQGTRLTVV.

The genes are TRBV7-7 and TRBJ2-2, with 7 bases fitting TRBD2. J lost 7 bases, V lost 5 bases, and 10 bases had no gene match. The CDR3 is made up of 15 amino acids. CDR1 is SSHAT, CDR2 FNYEAQ, per germline (reference sequence). The CDR3 region is CASSPMRGWDGELFF. DNA of the CDR3: TGTGCCAGCAGCCCCATGCGGGGGTGGGACGGGGAGCTGTTTTTT. Complete variable domain (other parts from reference TRBV7-7 and TRBJ2-2): GAGVSQSPRYKVTKRGQDVTLRCDPISSHATLYWYQQALGQGPEFLTYFNYEAQPDKSGLPSDRFSAERPEGSISTLTIQRTEQRDSAMYRCASSPMRGWDGELFFGEGSRLTVL.

J is TRBJ2-5 and V is TRBV20-1; 11 positions agree with TRBD2. The ends lost 3 bases at V and 0 bases at J; junction bases unmatched: 6. In germline, CDR1 is DFQATT, CDR2 SNEGSKA (reference sequence). The CDR3 covers 16 residues. For the CDR3, the DNA is TGCAGTGCTAGTCCCCTAGCGGGGGGATACCAAGAGACCCAGTACTTC. Its translation is CSASPLAGGYQETQYF.

The CDR3 sequence: CASSPTGTTLNTGELFF. The DNA for the CDR3 is TGTGCCAGCAGCCCGACCGGGACTACCTTGAACACCGGGGAGCTGTTTTTT. V is TRBV5-8 and J is TRBJ2-2; 7 nucleotides align to TRBD2. This CDR3 has 17 residues. J was trimmed by 1 base and V by 4 bases; bases with no gene match: 10. Germline loops: CDR1 SGHTS, CDR2 YDEGEE.

V and J are TRBV7-2 and TRBJ2-1, with 9 bases fitting TRBD1. The V and J ends lost 1 base and 2 bases, in that order; junction bases with no gene match: 0. The CDR3 loop spans 15 amino acids. Germline V gene lookup returns CDR1 SGHTA and CDR2 FQGNSA. DNA for the CDR3: TGTGCCAGCAGCTTAGACAGGGGGCCCTACAATGAGCAGTTCTTC. Protein product: CASSLDRGPYNEQFF.

This clone was picked up one time. The rearrangement uses TRBV18 and TRBJ1-2, with 9 nucleotides matching TRBD1. This CDR3 contains 14 residues. CDR1 is KGHSH, CDR2 LQKENI, per germline. V gave up 3 bases and J gave up 6 bases; unmatched junction bases: 5. The CDR3 nucleotides read TGTGCCAGCTCACCGGGACAGGGCTTAGATGGCTACACCTTC. Encoded protein: CASSPGQGLDGYTF.